This T cell receptor beta chain is from a study of CD8 T cells in ankylosing spondylitis. This clonotype was picked up a small number of times. No antigen is known for it. The CDR3 spans 16 residues. V trimming: 1 base; J trimming: 4 bases; junction bases outside the gene matches: 4. Per germline, CDR1 SEHNR and CDR2 FQNEAQ (reference sequence). Molecular-barcoded quantitative 5'-RACE produced these TCR beta libraries. TCRdb analysed the 5' RACE reads with MiXCR anew, one entry per CDR3 protein. The sample lists roughly 670,000 distinct CDR3 sequences, roughly 19% seen once, with 19% in the top ten. Study-level points and caveats: A TCR beta motif of seven or eight highly homologous variants appeared characteristic of ankylosing spondylitis blood. There was reportedly significant enrichment of clones that were disease-linked in matched ankylosing spondylitis synovial fluid. Peripheral blood held disease-linked clones only at relatively low frequency, and these were CD8+. A subset of motif variants has previously been described in the synovial fluid and blood of reactive arthritis.

Sequences were obtained from blood, either unsorted or a sorted T cell fraction (not recorded which). This rearrangement joins TRBV7-9 to TRBJ1-1; 12 nucleotides agree with TRBD1. This TCR was recovered from a male donor with ankylosing spondylitis. The DNA of the CDR3 is TGTGCCAGCAGCTTAGGGGGGACAGGGGGCCGCACTGAAGCTTTCTTT. Protein sequence: CASSLGGTGGRTEAFF.